One sample yielded the 11 T cell receptor beta chains listed below, sequenced in a study of blood T cell repertoires in COVID-19. Measured with immunoSEQ multiplex PCR; TCRdb has only the in-frame clones, and not every one. Of around 99,000 clones listed, 84% are singletons. The material sequenced was peripheral blood. These receptors were collected from a woman older than 75 with active or convalescent COVID-19.

The chain carries TRBV7-3 and TRBJ2-1; D remains ambiguous. Germline V lookup: CDR1 SGHTA, CDR2 FQGTGA. Trimming shortened V by 5 bases and J by 9 bases, and 14 bases separated the two germline ends. The CDR3 sequence is 13 residues long. The CDR3 DNA reads TGTGCCAGCAGCCTTGCCTTAGCCGGTGAGCAGTTCTTC. Its protein is CASSLALAGEQFF.

This chain joins TRBV6-5 and TRBJ1-2, with a tentative D call TRBD1 (6 bases). With 7 bases removed from V and 5 bases from J, the gap between germline ends came to 20 bases. The CDR3 spans 15 residues. From germline, CDR1 is MNHEY and CDR2 SVGAGI. The DNA for the CDR3 is TGTGCCAGCATCGGGGGGCGGTTCGTAAATTATGGCTACACCTTC. Residues: CASIGGRFVNYGYTF.

V is TRBV2 and J is TRBJ1-2; possible D gene TRBD1, 5 bases. The CDR3 is 15 residues long. CDR1 is SNHLY and CDR2 is FYNNEI in the germline V gene. V lost 6 bases to trimming and J lost 4 bases, with 18 bases between them. CDR3 bases: TGTGCCAGCAGGGCCGACGCCCAGACAGCCTATGGCTACACCTTC. This gives the protein CASRADAQTAYGYTF.

V is TRBV6-5 and J is TRBJ2-7; D is possibly TRBD2 (6 bases). This CDR3 is 15 amino acids long. The germline V gene encodes CDR1 MNHEY and CDR2 SVGAGI. V gave up 6 bases and J gave up 4 bases, with 19 bases separating them. DNA of the CDR3: TGTGCCAGCAGAAGACTTGATCGGGGAGGTTACGAGCAGTACTTC. This gives the protein CASRRLDRGGYEQYF.

The V gene is TRBV23-1, the J gene TRBJ1-2, with 9 nucleotides matching TRBD1. TRBV23-1 is an ORF, and what it does is uncertain. The CDR3 spans 13 residues. Trimming took 3 bases from V and 7 from J; bases not matched to a gene: 3. The DNA for the CDR3 is TGCGCCAGCAGTCAGGACAGGGGAGCTGGCTACACCTTC. This translates into CASSQDRGAGYTF.

The rearrangement joins TRBV28 to TRBJ2-7; D possibly corresponds to TRBD2 (6 bases). Germline-derived CDR1 and CDR2 are MDHEN and SYDVKM. This CDR3 region has 18 residues. V lost 3 bases and J lost 5, with 26 bases in between. Here the CDR3 DNA reads TGTGCCAGCAGTTTGGGGTTCGTAAGGATTAGGAGGGTCCACGAGCAGTACTTC. It translates to CASSLGFVRIRRVHEQYF.

The J gene is TRBJ2-6, the V gene TRBV21-1; the table's D call of TRBD1 was not tested on the DNA. TRBV21-1 is shown as a pseudogene. The CDR3 extends over 16 amino acids. In nucleotides, the CDR3 is TGTGCCAGCAGCAAAACAGGTAACTCTGGGGCCAACGTCCTGACTTTC. This gives the protein CASSKTGNSGANVLTF.

The chain uses TRBV6-4 and TRBJ2-3; D not resolved. V lost 5 bases and J lost 2, with 8 bases in between. Germline lookup yields CDR1 MRHNA and CDR2 SNTAGT. The CDR3 extends over 13 amino acids. The CDR3 here is CASSFEHTDTQYF. CDR3 DNA sequence: TGTGCCAGCAGTTTCGAACACACAGATACGCAGTATTTT.

The rearrangement links TRBV28 to TRBJ2-6, with 7 positions matching TRBD1. Germline CDR1 is MDHEN and CDR2 is SYDVKM. V trimming: 3 bases; J trimming: 4 bases; junction bases outside the gene matches: 9. The CDR3 extends over 17 amino acids. The CDR3: CASSFGSEGAGANVLTF. CDR3 DNA: TGTGCCAGCAGTTTTGGGTCCGAGGGGGCCGGGGCCAACGTCCTGACTTTC.

The rearrangement links TRBV11-2 to TRBJ2-1, with TRBD2 as a possible D gene (5 bases). The CDR3 runs to 12 residues. The V gene's germline CDR1 is SGHAT and CDR2 FQNNGV. Trimming stripped 5 bases from V and 9 bases from J, with 11 bases between. CDR3 sequence reads: CASSINAGEQFF. In DNA form, the CDR3 reads TGTGCCAGCAGCATTAATGCGGGTGAGCAGTTCTTC.

The V call is TRBV7-9, the J call TRBJ2-7, with D tentatively TRBD2 (6 bases). The V end was cut by 5 bases, the J end by 3 bases, with 20 bases between. The CDR3 has 16 amino acids. Looked up from germline, CDR1 is SEHNR and CDR2 is FQNEAQ (reference sequence). The DNA of the CDR3 is TGTGCCAGCAGCGATAGCAGGAGGGCAGGGATCTACGAGCAGTACTTC. It translates to CASSDSRRAGIYEQYF.